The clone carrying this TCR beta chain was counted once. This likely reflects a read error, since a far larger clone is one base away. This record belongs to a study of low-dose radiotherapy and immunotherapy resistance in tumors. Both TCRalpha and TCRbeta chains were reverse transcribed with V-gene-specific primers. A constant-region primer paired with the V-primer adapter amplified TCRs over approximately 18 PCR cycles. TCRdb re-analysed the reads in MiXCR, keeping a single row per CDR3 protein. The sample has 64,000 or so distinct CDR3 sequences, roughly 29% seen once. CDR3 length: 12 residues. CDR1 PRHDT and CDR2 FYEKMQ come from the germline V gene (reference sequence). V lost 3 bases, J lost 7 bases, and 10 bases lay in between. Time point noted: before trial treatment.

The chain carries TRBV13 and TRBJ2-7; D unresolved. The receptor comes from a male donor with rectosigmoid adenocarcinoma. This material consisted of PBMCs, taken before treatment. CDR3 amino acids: CASSFEWNEQYF. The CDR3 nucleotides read TGTGCCAGCAGCTTCGAGTGGAATGAGCAGTACTTC.